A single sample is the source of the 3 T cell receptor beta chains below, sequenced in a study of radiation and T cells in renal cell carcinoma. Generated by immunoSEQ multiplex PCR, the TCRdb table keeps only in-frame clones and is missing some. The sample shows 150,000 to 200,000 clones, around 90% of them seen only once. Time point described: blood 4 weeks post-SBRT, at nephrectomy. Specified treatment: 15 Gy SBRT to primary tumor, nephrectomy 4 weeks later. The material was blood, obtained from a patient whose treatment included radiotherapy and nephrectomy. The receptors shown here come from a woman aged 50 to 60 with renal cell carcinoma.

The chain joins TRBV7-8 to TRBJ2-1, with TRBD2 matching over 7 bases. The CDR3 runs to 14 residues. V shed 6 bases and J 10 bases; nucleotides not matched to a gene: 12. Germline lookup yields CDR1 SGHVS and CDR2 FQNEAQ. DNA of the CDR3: TGTGCCAGCAGTGTAGTAGGAGCGGGGAGGGAGCAGTTCTTC. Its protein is CASSVVGAGREQFF.

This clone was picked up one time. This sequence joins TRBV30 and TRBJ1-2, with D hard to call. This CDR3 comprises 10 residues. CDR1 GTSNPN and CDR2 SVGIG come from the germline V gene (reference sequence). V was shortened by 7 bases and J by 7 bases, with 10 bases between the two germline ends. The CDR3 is CAYLIGGYTF. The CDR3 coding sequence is TGTGCCTACCTTATAGGTGGCTACACCTTC.

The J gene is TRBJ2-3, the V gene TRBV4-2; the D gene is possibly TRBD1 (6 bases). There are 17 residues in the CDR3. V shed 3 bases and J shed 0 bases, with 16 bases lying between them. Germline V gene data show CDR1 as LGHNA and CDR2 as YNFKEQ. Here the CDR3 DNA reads TGTGCCAGCAGCCAGGGTTTGGGGGCAGCGAGCACAGATACGCAGTATTTT. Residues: CASSQGLGAASTDTQYF.